One and the same sample provided the 13 T cell receptor beta chains below, sequenced in a study of blood T cells in healthy people across ages (dated by TCRdb to 2013 to 2016). Preparation of the library involved 5' RACE. Sequencer: Illumina HiSeq 2500. A second PCR of roughly 7 to 11 cycles was performed with a sample-barcoded 5' primer and a J-beta primer mix. TCRdb reprocessing: public reads trimmed at Q25 with fastp, clones called with MiXCR, in-frame beta chains kept. Under each unique CDR3 protein, matching rows form one entry showing the most common genes and DNA. The sample table contains approximately 1,000,000 distinct CDR3 sequences; only one count was recorded for around 43% of them. The top ten clonotypes cover over 15% of the sample. Sequenced material: blood. The receptors come from a woman aged 55-70 years in good health.

V usage is TRBV15 and J usage is TRBJ1-5; 7 positions agree with TRBD1. V shed 5 bases and J 4 bases; nucleotides not matched to a gene: 2. CDR3 size: 13 residues. CDR1 is LNHNV, CDR2 YYDKDF, per germline (reference sequence). The CDR3 reads CATSGGQNQPQHF. Here the CDR3 DNA reads TGTGCCACCAGCGGGGGACAGAATCAGCCCCAGCATTTT.

The gene calls are TRBV12-3 or TRBV12-4 and TRBJ2-7, with 12 positions matching TRBD2. V trimming: 5 bases; J trimming: 7 bases; junction bases outside the gene matches: 12. The CDR3 consists of 16 residues. The CDR3 here is CASSAASGGAFSEQYF. CDR3 nucleotide sequence: TGTGCCAGCAGTGCCGCTAGCGGGGGGGCTTTCAGTGAGCAGTACTTC.

The V call is TRBV5-1, the J call TRBJ2-3; D might be TRBD2 (7 bases). V lost 2 bases and J 4 bases, leaving 14 bases between the germline ends. This CDR3 has 15 residues. Germline V lookup: CDR1 SGHRS, CDR2 YFSETQ. The CDR3 DNA reads as TGCGCCAGCAGCTTAGGCACAGGGAGGGCAGATACGCAGTATTTT. This gives the protein CASSLGTGRADTQYF.

This clonotype was counted a few times. V gene TRBV11-2 combines with J gene TRBJ2-1; 10 positions agree with TRBD1. There are 13 residues in the CDR3. The germline gives CDR1 SGHAT, CDR2 FQNNGV. Germline trimming cut 5 bases from V and 6 bases from J; bases unmatched to any gene: 1. The CDR3 DNA reads as TGTGCCAGCAGCCGACAGGGGGCCAATGAGCAGTTCTTC. It yields the protein CASSRQGANEQFF.

This clonotype was counted many times. This rearrangement joins TRBV6-1 to TRBJ2-7; no firm D call. The V end lost 6 bases, the J end lost 6 bases, and 12 bases lay between the germline ends. Germline values: CDR1 MNHNS, CDR2 SASEGT. This CDR3 has 12 amino acids. CDR3 region: CASRGTLGEQYF. The CDR3 region has the DNA TGTGCCAGCAGGGGCACCCTGGGCGAGCAGTACTTC.

This chain uses TRBV10-2 with TRBJ2-1, with TRBD2 matching over 10 bases. CDR3 size: 18 residues. Germline CDR1 and CDR2: WSHSY and SAAADI. The ends lost 3 bases at V and 3 bases at J; junction bases unmatched: 11. CDR3 region: CASSDRLAGVTSYNEQFF. The CDR3 DNA follows: TGCGCCAGCAGTGATCGGCTAGCGGGAGTCACAAGCTACAATGAGCAGTTCTTC.

V is TRBV20-1 and J is TRBJ2-7; D unresolved. The ends were cut back, 3 bases at V and 0 bases at J, with 15 bases in the middle. Germline loops: CDR1 DFQATT, CDR2 SNEGSKA (reference sequence). The CDR3 extends over 15 amino acids. This CDR3 reads CSASNGETGSYEQYF. The CDR3 nucleotides read TGCAGTGCTAGTAATGGGGAAACCGGCTCCTACGAGCAGTACTTC.

This chain links TRBV27 with TRBJ2-3; 7 positions agree with TRBD2. The germline V gene has CDR1 MNHEY and CDR2 SMNVEV (reference sequence). The CDR3 sequence is 15 residues long. Trimming removed 5 bases from V and 6 bases from J; junction bases left unmatched: 11. This CDR3 is CASSPREAGDDTQYF. The DNA of the CDR3 is TGTGCCAGCAGTCCCCGTGAGGCGGGAGATGATACGCAGTATTTT.

The V call is TRBV20-1, the J call TRBJ1-5; no clear D. CDR3 length equals 16 residues. Germline CDR1 and CDR2: DFQATT and SNEGSKA (reference sequence). Between the trimmed V and J ends, which lost 6 bases and 4 bases, there was a span of 22 bases. The CDR3 sequence is CSATPTGSIGNQPQHF. In DNA, the CDR3 is TGCAGTGCGACACCTACGGGGTCGATCGGGAATCAGCCCCAGCATTTT.

The CDR3 region is CASSLGTRLAGVNSYNEQFF. CDR3 in DNA: TGTGCCAGCAGTTTAGGTACTCGACTAGCGGGAGTTAATTCCTACAATGAGCAGTTCTTC. The rearrangement uses TRBV12-3 or TRBV12-4 and TRBJ2-1, with 12 bases identical to TRBD2. This CDR3 comprises 20 residues. The ends lost 1 base at V and 1 base at J; junction bases unmatched: 11.

The rearrangement uses TRBV6-2 or TRBV6-3 and TRBJ1-5; TRBD1 is a possible D gene (6 bases). CDR1 and CDR2 from the germline V gene are MNHEY and SVGEGT. The CDR3 extends over 16 amino acids. V lost 5 bases and J lost 1, with 15 bases in between. CDR3 nucleotide sequence: TGTGCCAGCAGTCCGTCAAAGGGGGGGAGCAATCAGCCCCAGCATTTT. Residues: CASSPSKGGSNQPQHF.

The chain links TRBV15 to TRBJ2-5; the D is unclear. The DNA end is a closer match to TRBJ2-7, so the J assignment may be wrong. This CDR3 is 17 amino acids long. CDR1 and CDR2 from the germline V gene are LNHNV and YYDKDF (reference sequence). The CDR3 loop reads CATSRVPVQVAPYEQYF. In DNA, the CDR3 is TGTGCCACCAGCAGAGTGCCGGTACAAGTCGCCCCCTACGAGCAGTACTTC.

This rearrangement joins TRBV6-1 to TRBJ2-5, with D possibly TRBD1 on 6 matching bases. Trimming removed 7 bases at V and 11 bases at J, with 38 bases between. The CDR3 spans 19 residues. Germline CDR1 reads MNHNS; CDR2 reads SASEGT. The CDR3, as DNA: TGTGCCAGCACCACGGATGGCAGGGGAATCTCGCGCGGAAACAATGAGCAGTACTTC. It encodes CASTTDGRGISRGNNEQYF.